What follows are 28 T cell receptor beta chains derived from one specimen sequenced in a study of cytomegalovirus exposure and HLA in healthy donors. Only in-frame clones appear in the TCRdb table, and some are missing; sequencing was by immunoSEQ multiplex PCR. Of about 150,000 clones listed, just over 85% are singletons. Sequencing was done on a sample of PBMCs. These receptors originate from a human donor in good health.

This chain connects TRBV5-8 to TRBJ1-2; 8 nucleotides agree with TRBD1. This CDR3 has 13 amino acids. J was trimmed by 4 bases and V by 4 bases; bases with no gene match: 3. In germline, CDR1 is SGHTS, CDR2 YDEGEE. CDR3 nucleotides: TGTGCCAGCAGCCAGGACAGGGCCTATGGCTACACCTTC. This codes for CASSQDRAYGYTF.

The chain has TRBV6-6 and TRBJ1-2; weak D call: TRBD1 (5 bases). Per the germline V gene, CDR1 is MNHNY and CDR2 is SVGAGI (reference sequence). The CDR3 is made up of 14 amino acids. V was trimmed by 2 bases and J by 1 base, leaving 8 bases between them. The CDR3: CASSYPQGNYGYTF. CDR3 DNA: TGTGCCAGCAGTTACCCGCAGGGTAACTATGGCTACACCTTC.

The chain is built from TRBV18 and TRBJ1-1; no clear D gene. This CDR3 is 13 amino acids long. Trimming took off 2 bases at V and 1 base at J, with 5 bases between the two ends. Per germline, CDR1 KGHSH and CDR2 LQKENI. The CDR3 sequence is CASSPTQNTEAFF. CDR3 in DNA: TGTGCCAGCTCACCAACACAGAACACTGAAGCTTTCTTT.

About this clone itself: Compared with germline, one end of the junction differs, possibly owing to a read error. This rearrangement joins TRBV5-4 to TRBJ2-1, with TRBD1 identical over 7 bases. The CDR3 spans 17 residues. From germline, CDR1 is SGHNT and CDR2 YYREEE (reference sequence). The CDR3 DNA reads TGTGCCAGCAGCTTGGCCGTCGGGACAGTCTCCCACAATGAGCAGTTCTTC. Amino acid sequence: CASSLAVGTVSHNEQFF.

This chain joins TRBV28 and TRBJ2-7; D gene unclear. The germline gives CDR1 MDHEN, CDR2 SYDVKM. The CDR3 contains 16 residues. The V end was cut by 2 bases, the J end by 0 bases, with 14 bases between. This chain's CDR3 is CASSLISGSFSYEQYF. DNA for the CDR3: TGTGCCAGCAGTTTAATATCCGGTTCTTTCTCCTACGAGCAGTACTTC.

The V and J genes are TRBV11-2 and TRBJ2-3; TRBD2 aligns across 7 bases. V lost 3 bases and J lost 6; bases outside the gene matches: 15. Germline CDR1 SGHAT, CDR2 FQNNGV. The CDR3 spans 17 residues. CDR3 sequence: CASSFAASSGPWDTQYF. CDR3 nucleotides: TGTGCCAGCAGCTTCGCGGCTTCTAGCGGACCTTGGGATACGCAGTATTTT.

The CDR3, as DNA: TGTGCCAGCGGAGAGGGAGAGAACACTGAAGCTTTCTTT. It specifies CASGEGENTEAFF. The chain combines TRBV6-1 with TRBJ1-1, with D unclear. V lost 8 bases and J 1 base, leaving 11 bases between the germline ends. This CDR3 comprises 13 residues. Germline values: CDR1 MNHNS, CDR2 SASEGT.

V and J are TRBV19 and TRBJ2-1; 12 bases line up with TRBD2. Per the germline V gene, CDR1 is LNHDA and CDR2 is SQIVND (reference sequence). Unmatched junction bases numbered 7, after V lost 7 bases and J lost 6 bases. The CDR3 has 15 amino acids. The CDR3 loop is CASTVTSGGFNEQFF. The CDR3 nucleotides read TGTGCCAGTACCGTCACTAGCGGGGGGTTCAATGAGCAGTTCTTC.

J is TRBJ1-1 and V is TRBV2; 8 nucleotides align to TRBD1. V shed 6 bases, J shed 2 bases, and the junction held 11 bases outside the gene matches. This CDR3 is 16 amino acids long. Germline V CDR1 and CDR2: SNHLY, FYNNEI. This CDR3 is CASRVAQGGRNTEAFF. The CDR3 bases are TGTGCCAGCAGAGTCGCACAGGGGGGACGAAACACTGAAGCTTTCTTT.

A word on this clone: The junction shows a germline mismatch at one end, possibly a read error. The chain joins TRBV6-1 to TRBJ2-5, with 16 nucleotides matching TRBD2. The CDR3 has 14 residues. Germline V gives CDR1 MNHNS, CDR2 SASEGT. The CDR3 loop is CASITLPGLAGGDF. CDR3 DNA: TGTGCCAGCATAACCCTCCCGGGACTAGCGGGGGGGGACTTC.

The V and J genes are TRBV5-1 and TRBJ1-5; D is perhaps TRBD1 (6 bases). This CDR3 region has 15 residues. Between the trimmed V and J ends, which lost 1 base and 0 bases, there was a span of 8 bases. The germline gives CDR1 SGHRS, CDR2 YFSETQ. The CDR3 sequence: CASSLTGYSNQPQHF. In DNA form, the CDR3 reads TGCGCCAGCAGCTTGACAGGGTATAGCAATCAGCCCCAGCATTTT.

The CDR3 loop reads CASSPGDRAGTEAFF. The CDR3 nucleotides read TGTGCCAGCAGCCCCGGAGACAGGGCGGGCACTGAAGCTTTCTTT. The J gene is TRBJ1-1, the V gene TRBV5-4, with 7 bases lining up with TRBD1. The ends lost 4 bases at V and 4 bases at J; junction bases unmatched: 10. The CDR3 length is 15 residues. From germline, CDR1 is SGHNT and CDR2 YYREEE (reference sequence).

CDR3 sequence (DNA): TGTGCCAGCAGTTATGAAACGGGACAGCTCTACGAGCAGTACTTC. Its protein product is CASSYETGQLYEQYF. The rearrangement links TRBV6-6 to TRBJ2-7; 7 nucleotides align to TRBD1. Germline V gives CDR1 MNHNY, CDR2 SVGAGI (reference sequence). V trimming: 3 bases; J trimming: 3 bases; junction bases outside the gene matches: 8. The CDR3 is 15 amino acids.

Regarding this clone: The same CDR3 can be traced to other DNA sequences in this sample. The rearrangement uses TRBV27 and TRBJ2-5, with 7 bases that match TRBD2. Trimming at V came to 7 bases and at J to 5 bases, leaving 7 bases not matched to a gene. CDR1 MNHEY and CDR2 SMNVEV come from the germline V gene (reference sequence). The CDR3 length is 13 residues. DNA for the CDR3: TGTGCCAGCACCCCCCGCGGGAGTGAGACCCAGTACTTC. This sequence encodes CASTPRGSETQYF.

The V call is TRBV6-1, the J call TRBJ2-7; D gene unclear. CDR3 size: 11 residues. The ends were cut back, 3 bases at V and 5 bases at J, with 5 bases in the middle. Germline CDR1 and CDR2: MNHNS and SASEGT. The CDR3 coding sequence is TGTGCCAGCAGTGAGGGCCACGAGCAGTACTTC. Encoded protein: CASSEGHEQYF.

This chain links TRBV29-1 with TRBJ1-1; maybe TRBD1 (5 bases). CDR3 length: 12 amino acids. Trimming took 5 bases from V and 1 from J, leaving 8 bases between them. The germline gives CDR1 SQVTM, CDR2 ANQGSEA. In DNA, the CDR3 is TGCAGCGTTCCGCAGGGGAACACTGAAGCTTTCTTT. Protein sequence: CSVPQGNTEAFF.

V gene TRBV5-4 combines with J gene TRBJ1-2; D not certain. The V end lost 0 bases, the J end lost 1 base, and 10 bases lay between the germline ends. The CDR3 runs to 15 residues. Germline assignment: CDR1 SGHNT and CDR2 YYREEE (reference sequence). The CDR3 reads CASSLAPAGNYGYTF. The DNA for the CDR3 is TGTGCCAGCAGCTTGGCCCCCGCGGGTAACTATGGCTACACCTTC. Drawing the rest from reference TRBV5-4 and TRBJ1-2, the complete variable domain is ETGVTQSPTHLIKTRGQQVTLRCSSQSGHNTVSWYQQALGQGPQFIFQYYREEENGRGNFPPRFSGLQFPNYSSELNVNALELDDSALYLCASSLAPAGNYGYTFGSGTRLTVV.

CDR3 amino acids: CASSLAGSQGRETQYF. CDR3 DNA: TGTGCCAGCAGCTTAGCGGGATCACAGGGGAGGGAGACCCAGTACTTC. This chain links TRBV7-6 with TRBJ2-5, with D maybe TRBD1 (7 bases). The germline V and J ends were trimmed by 0 bases and 5 bases, with 16 bases remaining between them. Germline CDR1 is SGHVS and CDR2 is FNYEAQ. The CDR3 sequence is 16 residues long. Variable domain in full (rest from reference TRBV7-6 and TRBJ2-5): GAGVSQSPRYKVTKRGQDVALRCDPISGHVSLYWYRQALGQGPEFLTYFNYEAQQDKSGLPNDRFSAERPEGSISTLTIQRTEQRDSAMYRCASSLAGSQGRETQYFGPGTRLLVL.

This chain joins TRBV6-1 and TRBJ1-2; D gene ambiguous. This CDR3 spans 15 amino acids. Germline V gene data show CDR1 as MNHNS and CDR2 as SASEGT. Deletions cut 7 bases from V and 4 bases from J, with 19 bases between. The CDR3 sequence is CASIPDGGGIYGYTF. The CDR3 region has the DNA TGTGCCAGCATCCCGGACGGAGGAGGGATCTATGGCTACACCTTC.

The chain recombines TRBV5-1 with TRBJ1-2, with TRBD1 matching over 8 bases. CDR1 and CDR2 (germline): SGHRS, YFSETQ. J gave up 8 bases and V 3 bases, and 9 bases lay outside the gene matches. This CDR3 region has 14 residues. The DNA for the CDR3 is TGCGCCAGCAGCTCCGACAGGGGATCAGGAGGCTACACCTTC. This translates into CASSSDRGSGGYTF.

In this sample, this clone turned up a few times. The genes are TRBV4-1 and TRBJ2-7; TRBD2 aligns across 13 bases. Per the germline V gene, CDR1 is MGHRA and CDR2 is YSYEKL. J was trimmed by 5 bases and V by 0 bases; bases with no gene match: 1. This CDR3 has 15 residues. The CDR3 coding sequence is TGCGCCAGCAGCCAAGAAGGGACTAGCGGGAACGAGCAGTACTTC. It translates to CASSQEGTSGNEQYF.

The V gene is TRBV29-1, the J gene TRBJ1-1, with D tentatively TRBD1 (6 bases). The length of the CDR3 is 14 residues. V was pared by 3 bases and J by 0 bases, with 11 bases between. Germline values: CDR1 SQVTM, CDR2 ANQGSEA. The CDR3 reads CSVDDGGMNTEAFF. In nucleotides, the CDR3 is TGCAGCGTTGATGATGGGGGCATGAACACTGAAGCTTTCTTT.

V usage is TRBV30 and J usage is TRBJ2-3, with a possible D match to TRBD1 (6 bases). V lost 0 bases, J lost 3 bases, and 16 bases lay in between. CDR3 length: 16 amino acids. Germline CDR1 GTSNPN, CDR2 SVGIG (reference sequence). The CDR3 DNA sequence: TGTGCCTGGAGTGTACGGTTGTCACAGGGAACAGATACGCAGTATTTT. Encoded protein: CAWSVRLSQGTDTQYF. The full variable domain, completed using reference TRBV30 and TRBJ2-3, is SQTIHQWPATLVQPVGSPLSLECTVEGTSNPNLYWYRQAAGRGLQLLFYSVGIGQISSEVPQNLSASRPQDRQFILSSKKLLLSDSGFYLCAWSVRLSQGTDTQYFGPGTRLTVL.

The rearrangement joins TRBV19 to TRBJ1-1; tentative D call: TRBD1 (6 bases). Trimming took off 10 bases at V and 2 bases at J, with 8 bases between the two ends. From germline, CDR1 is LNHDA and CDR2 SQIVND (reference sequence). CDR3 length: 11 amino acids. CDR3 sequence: CAIRGNTEAFF. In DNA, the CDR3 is TGTGCCATCAGGGGTAACACTGAAGCTTTCTTT.

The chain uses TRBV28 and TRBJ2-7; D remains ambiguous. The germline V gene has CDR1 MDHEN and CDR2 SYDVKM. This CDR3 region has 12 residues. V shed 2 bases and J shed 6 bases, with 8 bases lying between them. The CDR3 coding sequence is TGTGCCAGCAGTTTAGGTAGGAGCGAGCAGTACTTC. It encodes CASSLGRSEQYF. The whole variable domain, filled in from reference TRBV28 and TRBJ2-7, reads DVKVTQSSRYLVKRTGEKVFLECVQDMDHENMFWYRQDPGLGLRLIYFSYDVKMKEKGDIPEGYSVSREKKERFSLILESASTNQTSMYLCASSLGRSEQYFGPGTRLTVT.

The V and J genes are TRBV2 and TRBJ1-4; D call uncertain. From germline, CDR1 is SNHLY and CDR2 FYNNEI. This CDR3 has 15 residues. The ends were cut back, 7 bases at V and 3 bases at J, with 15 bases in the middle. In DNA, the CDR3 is TGTGCCAGCACCGAAGAGAGAGTGGCTAATGAAAAACTGTTTTTT. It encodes CASTEERVANEKLFF.

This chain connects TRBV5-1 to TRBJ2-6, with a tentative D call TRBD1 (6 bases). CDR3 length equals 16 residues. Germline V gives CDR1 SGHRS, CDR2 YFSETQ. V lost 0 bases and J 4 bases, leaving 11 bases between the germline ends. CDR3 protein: CASSLGDILGANVLTF. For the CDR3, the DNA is TGCGCCAGCAGCTTGGGGGACATTCTGGGGGCCAACGTCCTGACTTTC. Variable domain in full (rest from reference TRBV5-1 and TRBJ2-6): KAGVTQTPRYLIKTRGQQVTLSCSPISGHRSVSWYQQTPGQGLQFLFEYFSETQRNKGNFPGRFSGRQFSNSRSEMNVSTLELGDSALYLCASSLGDILGANVLTFGAGSRLTVL.

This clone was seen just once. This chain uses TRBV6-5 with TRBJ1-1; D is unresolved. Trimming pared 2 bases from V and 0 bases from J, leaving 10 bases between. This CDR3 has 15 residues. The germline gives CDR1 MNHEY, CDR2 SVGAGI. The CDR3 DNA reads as TGTGCCAGCAGTTACCGACGGAGCTTGAACACTGAAGCTTTCTTT. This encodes CASSYRRSLNTEAFF.